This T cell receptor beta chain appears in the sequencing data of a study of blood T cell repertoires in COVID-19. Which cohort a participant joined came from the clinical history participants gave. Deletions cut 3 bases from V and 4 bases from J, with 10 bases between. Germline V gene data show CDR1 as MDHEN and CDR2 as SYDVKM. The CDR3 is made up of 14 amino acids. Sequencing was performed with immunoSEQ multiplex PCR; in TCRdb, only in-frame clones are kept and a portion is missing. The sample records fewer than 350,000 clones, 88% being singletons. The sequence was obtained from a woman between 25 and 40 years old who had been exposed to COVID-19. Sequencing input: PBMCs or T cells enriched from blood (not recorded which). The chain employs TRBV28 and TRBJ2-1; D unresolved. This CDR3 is CASSLGPRYNEQFF. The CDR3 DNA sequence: TGTGCCAGCAGTTTGGGCCCTCGTTACAATGAGCAGTTCTTC. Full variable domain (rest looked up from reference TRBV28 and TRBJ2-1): DVKVTQSSRYLVKRTGEKVFLECVQDMDHENMFWYRQDPGLGLRLIYFSYDVKMKEKGDIPEGYSVSREKKERFSLILESASTNQTSMYLCASSLGPRYNEQFFGPGTRLTVL.